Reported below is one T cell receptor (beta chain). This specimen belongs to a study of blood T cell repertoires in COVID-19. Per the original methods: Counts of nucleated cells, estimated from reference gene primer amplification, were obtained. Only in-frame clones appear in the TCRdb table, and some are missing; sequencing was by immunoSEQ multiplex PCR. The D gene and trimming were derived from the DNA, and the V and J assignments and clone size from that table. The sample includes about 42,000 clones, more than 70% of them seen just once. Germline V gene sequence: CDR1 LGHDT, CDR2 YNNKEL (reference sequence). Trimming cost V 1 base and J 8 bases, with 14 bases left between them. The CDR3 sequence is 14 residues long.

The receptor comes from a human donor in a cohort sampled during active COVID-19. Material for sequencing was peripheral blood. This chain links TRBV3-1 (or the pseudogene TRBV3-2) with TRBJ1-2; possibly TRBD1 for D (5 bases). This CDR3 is CASSQGSRGTGYTF. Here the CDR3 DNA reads TGTGCCAGCAGCCAAGGATCAAGGGGTACGGGCTACACCTTC.